This T cell receptor beta chain was sequenced in a study of shared clonotypes between healthy human individuals (dated by TCRdb to 2020 to 2022). As for the study more broadly: The cohort comprised a couple of women and three men aged 18 to 49 years. For each donor, CD4 naive and CD4 memory were each given three plates, CD8 naive was given two plates, and CD8 memory was given one plate. Between about 0.85 and 8.9 billion PBMCs per donor were obtained by leukapheresis. To increase sequencing depth and limit assay-specific biases, TCR repertoire library preparation and sequencing were carried out by different laboratories using diverse techniques. The study deeply sequenced blood TCR repertoires of about five healthy adults to estimate repertoire size and the extent of clonotype sharing between individuals.

Using the deep immunoSEQ assay, multiplex PCR amplified TCR CDR3 regions from genomic DNA. Extracted genomic DNA from each cell subset was spread evenly across all wells of several immunoSEQ 96-well plates, with each plate serving as a replicate. For sorted subsets, each replicate PCR was loaded with about 200 ng genomic DNA, equivalent to 32,000 or so T cell genomes. Purified libraries were measured with a Qubit 3.0 fluorometer, size-checked on a Bioanalyzer 2100, and measured again with the KAPA Library Quantification kit. Every immunoSEQ 96-well plate was sequenced on a dedicated single-read 150-cycle Illumina NextSeq 550 flow cell. Processing in the source paper ran as follows. Because the immunoSEQ output included only junctional sequences and no quality scores, the filtering could not be the same as the filtering used for full-length reads. To assign V/J genes and CDR3, sequences were annotated against IMGT germline references using PyIR, a Python wrapper for IgBLAST v1.9. Any read was removed if the V/J assignment was weak (E-value above 1e-6), the CDR3 was missing, or the read contained stop codons, out-of-frame junctions, or ambiguous translated residues. V3J clonotypes were defined as sequences sharing the same inferred V gene, J gene, and CDR3 amino acid sequence. To compute the percentage overlap between repertoires, the number of shared unique clonotypes was divided by the size of the smaller repertoire. Three approaches were used to assess repertoire richness: RTK rarefaction, the Chao1 estimator, and Recon v2.1 estimates of unobserved clonotypes. Generation probabilities were computed with OLGA for all TCRbeta clonotypes obtained by the gDNA method from a few donors. TCRdb carries this immuneACCESS record with in-frame sequences only. Its versions omit some clonotypes, under half of them owing to an unresolved V gene in the studies checked, with the rest unexplained. From that table come the V and J calls and clone size; the DNA was used to work out D and trimming. The sample contains about 2.1 million clones, about 93% of them found a single time. The ten largest clones represent around 1.7% of the sample.

For the CD8 naive samples, CD45RO-negative cells were positively selected for CCR7, yielding a CD45RA+CCR7+ population from which TemRA cells were excluded. The donors were healthy, HIV-negative adults who had no recently reported acute infections or vaccinations. Only Caucasian adults living in Nashville, Tennessee, USA were represented among the donors. After blood collection by leukapheresis, PBMCs were isolated using Ficoll-Histopaque density gradient centrifugation and then cryopreserved in the vapor phase of liquid nitrogen. Analytical flow cytometry was used to check the purity and quantity of every magnetically sorted T cell population. Genomic DNA was isolated from every sorted fraction and measured by UV absorbance on a Nanodrop 2000c. The study at large found these results: Sampling was restricted to blood, and TCR repertoires in tissue are likely to differ from TCR repertoires in blood. Pairwise subsampling led to the expectation that sequencing depth would affect the degree of clonotype sharing among donors. The genetic and exposure-history diversity represented was limited by the small number of donors. Naive subsets generally had larger estimated clonotype richness than memory subsets did. Even with the large sequencing depth, rarefaction of the sorted-subset datasets indicated that sequencing was incomplete. About 4.5% of naive CD4, 3% to 3.5% of naive CD8, 2.3% of memory CD4, and 0.35% to 0.5% of memory CD8 clonotypes were shared across several donors. Higher generation probabilities were observed for clonotypes shared by all four sorted-subset donors than for non-shared clonotypes.

Comments on this clone: The specificity of this receptor is unknown. Per-base quality was not reported, and no clone a single base away is much larger than it.

V is pared back by 6 bases and J by 4 bases, with 13 bases lying between the germline termini. CDR1 and CDR2 were assigned from the germline V gene as MDHEN and SYDVKM. There are 14 amino acids in the CDR3, from cysteine to phenylalanine inclusive. Only CDR3 DNA remains: 42 bases, in frame from the first base. The sequence was collected from a man aged 18 to 30 in good health. Some clones in this sample may be carry-over from other donors' samples. The sequenced sample was naive CD8+ T cells from PBMCs. The meaning of the sample's cell subset or site label: CD45RA+CCR7+. The V gene is TRBV28 and the J gene is TRBJ2-1; TRBD2 is possibly the D segment (6 matching bases). The nucleotides read TGTGCCAGCAGCCCTGGCGGGGAATACAATGAGCAGTTCTTC. It is translated as CASSPGGEYNEQFF.